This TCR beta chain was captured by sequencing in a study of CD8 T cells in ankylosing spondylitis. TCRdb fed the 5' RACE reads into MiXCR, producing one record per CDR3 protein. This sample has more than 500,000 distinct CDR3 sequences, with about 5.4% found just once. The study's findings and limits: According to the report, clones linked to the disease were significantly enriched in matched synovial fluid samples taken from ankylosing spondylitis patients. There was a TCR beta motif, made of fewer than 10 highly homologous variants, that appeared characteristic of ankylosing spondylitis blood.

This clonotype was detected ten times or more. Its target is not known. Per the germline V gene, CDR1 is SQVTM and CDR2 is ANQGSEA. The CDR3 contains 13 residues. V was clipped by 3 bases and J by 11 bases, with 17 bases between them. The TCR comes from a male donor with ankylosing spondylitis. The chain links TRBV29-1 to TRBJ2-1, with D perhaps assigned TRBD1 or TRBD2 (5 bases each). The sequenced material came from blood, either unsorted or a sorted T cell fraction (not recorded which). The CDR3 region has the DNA TGCAGCGTTGATGAGGGACCACCGAGGAAGCAGTTCTTC. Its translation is CSVDEGPPRKQFF.